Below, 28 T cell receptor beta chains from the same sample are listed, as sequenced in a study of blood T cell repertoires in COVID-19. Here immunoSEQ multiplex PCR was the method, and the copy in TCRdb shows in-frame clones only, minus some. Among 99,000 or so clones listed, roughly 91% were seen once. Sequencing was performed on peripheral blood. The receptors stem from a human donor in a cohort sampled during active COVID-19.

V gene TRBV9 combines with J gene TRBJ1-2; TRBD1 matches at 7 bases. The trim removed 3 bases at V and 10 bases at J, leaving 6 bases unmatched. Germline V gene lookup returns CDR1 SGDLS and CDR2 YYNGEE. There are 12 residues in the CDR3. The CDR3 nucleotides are TGTGCCAGCAGCGCCGGAACAGGGGCCTACACCTTC. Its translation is CASSAGTGAYTF.

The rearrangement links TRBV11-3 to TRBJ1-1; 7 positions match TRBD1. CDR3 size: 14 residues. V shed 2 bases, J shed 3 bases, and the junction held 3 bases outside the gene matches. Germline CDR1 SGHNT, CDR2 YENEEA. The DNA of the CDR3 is TGTGCCAGCAGCTTATCAACAGGGGACACTGAAGCTTTCTTT. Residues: CASSLSTGDTEAFF.

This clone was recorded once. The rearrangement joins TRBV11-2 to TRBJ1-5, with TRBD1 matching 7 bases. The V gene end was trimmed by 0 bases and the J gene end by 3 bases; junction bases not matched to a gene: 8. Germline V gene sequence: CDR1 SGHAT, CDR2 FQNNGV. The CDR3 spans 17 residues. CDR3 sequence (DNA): TGTGCCAGCAGCTTAGATCTGAGACAGGGCAACAATCAGCCCCAGCATTTT. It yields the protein CASSLDLRQGNNQPQHF. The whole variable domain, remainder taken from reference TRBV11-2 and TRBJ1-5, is EAGVAQSPRYKIIEKRQSVAFWCNPISGHATLYWYQQILGQGPKLLIQFQNNGVVDDSQLPKDRFSAERLKGVDSTLKIQPAKLEDSAVYLCASSLDLRQGNNQPQHFGDGTRLSIL.

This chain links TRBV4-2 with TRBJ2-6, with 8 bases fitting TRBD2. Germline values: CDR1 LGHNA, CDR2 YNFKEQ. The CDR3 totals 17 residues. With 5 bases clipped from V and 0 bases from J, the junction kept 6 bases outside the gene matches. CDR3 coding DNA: TGTGCCAGCAGCTATGAGCGGGAGATCTCTGGGGCCAACGTCCTGACTTTC. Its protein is CASSYEREISGANVLTF.

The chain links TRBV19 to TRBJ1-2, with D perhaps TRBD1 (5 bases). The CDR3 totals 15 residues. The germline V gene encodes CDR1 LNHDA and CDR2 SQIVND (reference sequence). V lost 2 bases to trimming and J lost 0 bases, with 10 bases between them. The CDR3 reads CASSIKGNANYGYTF. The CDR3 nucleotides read TGTGCCAGTAGTATAAAGGGGAACGCTAACTATGGCTACACCTTC.

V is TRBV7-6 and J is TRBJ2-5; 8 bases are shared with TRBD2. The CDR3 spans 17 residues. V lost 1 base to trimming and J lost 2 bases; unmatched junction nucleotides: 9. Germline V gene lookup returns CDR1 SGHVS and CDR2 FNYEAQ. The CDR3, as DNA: TGTGCCAGCAGCTTAGGAGCACGAAGCGGGGGACAAGAGACCCAGTACTTC. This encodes CASSLGARSGGQETQYF.

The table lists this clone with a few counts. The CDR3 sequence: CASSFLGTVNEQYF. The CDR3 bases are TGTGCCAGCAGCTTTTTAGGGACAGTTAACGAGCAGTACTTC. The chain carries TRBV5-6 and TRBJ2-7; 7 positions match TRBD1. The CDR3 has 14 residues. After removal of 2 bases from V and 5 bases from J, the junction contained 7 bases not matched to a gene. The germline CDR1 and CDR2 sequences are SGHDT and YYEEEE.

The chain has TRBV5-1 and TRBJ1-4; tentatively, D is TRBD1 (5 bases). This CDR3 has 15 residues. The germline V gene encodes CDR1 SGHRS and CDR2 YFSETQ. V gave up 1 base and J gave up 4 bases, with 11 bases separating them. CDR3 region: CASSLWGDVNEKLFF. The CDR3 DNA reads TGCGCCAGCAGCTTGTGGGGGGACGTTAATGAAAAACTGTTTTTT. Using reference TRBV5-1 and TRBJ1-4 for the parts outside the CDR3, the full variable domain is KAGVTQTPRYLIKTRGQQVTLSCSPISGHRSVSWYQQTPGQGLQFLFEYFSETQRNKGNFPGRFSGRQFSNSRSEMNVSTLELGDSALYLCASSLWGDVNEKLFFGSGTQLSVL.

CDR3 protein: CASSGGGLNTEAFF. The CDR3 nucleotides read TGTGCCAGCAGCGGGGGAGGTCTAAACACTGAAGCTTTCTTT. V is TRBV9 and J is TRBJ1-1; D gene uncertain. The CDR3 covers 14 residues. V was clipped by 3 bases and J by 2 bases, with 11 bases between them. Per germline, CDR1 SGDLS and CDR2 YYNGEE.

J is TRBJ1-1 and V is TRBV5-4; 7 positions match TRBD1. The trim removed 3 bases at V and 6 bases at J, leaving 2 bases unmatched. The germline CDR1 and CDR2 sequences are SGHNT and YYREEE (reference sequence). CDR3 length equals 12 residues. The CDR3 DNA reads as TGTGCCAGCAGCTCCGACAGGGCTGAAGCTTTCTTT. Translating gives CASSSDRAEAFF. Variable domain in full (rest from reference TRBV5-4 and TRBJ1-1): ETGVTQSPTHLIKTRGQQVTLRCSSQSGHNTVSWYQQALGQGPQFIFQYYREEENGRGNFPPRFSGLQFPNYSSELNVNALELDDSALYLCASSSDRAEAFFGQGTRLTVV.

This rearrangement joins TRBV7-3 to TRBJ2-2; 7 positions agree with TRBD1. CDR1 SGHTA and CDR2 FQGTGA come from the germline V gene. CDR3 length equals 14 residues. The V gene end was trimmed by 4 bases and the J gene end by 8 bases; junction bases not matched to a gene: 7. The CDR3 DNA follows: TGTGCCAGCAGCTCGGGACAGTCCGAGGGGGAGCTGTTTTTT. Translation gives CASSSGQSEGELFF.

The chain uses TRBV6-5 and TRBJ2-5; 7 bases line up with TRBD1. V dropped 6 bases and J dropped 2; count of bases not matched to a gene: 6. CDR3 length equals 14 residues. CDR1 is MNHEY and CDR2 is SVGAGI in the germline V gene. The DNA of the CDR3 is TGTGCCAGCAGCCCATGGGACAGACAAGAGACCCAGTACTTC. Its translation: CASSPWDRQETQYF.

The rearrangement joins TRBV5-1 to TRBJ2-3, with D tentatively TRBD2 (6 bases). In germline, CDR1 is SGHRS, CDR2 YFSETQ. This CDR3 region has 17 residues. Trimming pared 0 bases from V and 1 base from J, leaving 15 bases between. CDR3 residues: CASSLAAGTQGTDTQYF. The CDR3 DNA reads TGCGCCAGCAGCTTGGCTGCCGGGACTCAGGGCACAGATACGCAGTATTTT.

The DNA for the CDR3 is TGTGCCAGCAGCCAAGATAGGATCGGGGGTCAGTACTTC. As protein: CASSQDRIGGQYF. V gene TRBV4-2 combines with J gene TRBJ2-4; weak D call: TRBD2 (6 bases). Germline loops: CDR1 LGHNA, CDR2 YNFKEQ. The length of the CDR3 is 13 residues. V gave up 0 bases and J gave up 12 bases, with 12 bases separating them.

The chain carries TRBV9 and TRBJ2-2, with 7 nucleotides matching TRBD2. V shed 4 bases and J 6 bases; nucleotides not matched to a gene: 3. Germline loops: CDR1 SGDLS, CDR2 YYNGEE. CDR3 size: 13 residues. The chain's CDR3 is CASSTSEAGELFF. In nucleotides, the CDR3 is TGTGCCAGCAGCACTAGCGAAGCCGGGGAGCTGTTTTTT.

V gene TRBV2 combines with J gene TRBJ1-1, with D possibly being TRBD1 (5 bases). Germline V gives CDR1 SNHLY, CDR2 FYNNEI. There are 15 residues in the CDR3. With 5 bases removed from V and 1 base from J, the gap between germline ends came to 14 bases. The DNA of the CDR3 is TGTGCCAGCAGTTTCCGCCCCGGGGGGAACACTGAAGCTTTCTTT. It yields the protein CASSFRPGGNTEAFF.

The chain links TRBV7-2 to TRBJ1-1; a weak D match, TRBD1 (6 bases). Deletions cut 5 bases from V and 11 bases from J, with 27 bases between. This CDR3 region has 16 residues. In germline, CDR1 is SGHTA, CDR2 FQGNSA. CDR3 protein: CASSPGGGGRVYRAFF. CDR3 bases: TGTGCCAGCAGCCCCGGGGGCGGGGGGCGCGTTTATCGGGCTTTCTTT.

The CDR3 region is CASSDRVNYGYTF. The CDR3 coding sequence is TGTGCCAGCTCGGACAGAGTAAACTATGGCTACACCTTC. This sequence joins TRBV19 and TRBJ1-2, with a tentative D call TRBD1 (6 bases). The CDR3 loop spans 13 amino acids. The ends were cut back, 9 bases at V and 2 bases at J, with 13 bases in the middle. Looked up from germline, CDR1 is LNHDA and CDR2 is SQIVND (reference sequence).

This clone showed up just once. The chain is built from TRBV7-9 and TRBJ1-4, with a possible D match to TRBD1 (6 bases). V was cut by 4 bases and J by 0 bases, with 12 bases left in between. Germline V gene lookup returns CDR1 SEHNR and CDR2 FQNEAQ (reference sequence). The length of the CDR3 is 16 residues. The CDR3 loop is CASSSNRVPTNEKLFF. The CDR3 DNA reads TGTGCCAGCAGCTCCAACAGGGTACCAACTAATGAAAAACTGTTTTTT.

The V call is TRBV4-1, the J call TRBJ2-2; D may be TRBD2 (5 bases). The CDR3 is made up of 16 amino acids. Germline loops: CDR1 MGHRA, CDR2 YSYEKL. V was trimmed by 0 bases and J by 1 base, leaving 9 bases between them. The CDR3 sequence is CASSQDLLENTGELFF. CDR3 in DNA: TGCGCCAGCAGCCAAGATCTACTAGAGAACACCGGGGAGCTGTTTTTT.

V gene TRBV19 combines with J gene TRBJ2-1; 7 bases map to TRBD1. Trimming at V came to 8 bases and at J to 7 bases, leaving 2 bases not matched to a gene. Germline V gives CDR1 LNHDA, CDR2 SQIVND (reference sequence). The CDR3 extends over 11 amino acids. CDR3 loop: CASRQGNEQFF. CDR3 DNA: TGTGCCAGTCGACAGGGTAATGAGCAGTTCTTC.

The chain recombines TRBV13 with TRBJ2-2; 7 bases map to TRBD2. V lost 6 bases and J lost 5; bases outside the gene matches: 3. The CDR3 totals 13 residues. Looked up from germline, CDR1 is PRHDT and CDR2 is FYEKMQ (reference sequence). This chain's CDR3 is CASSGTTTGELFF. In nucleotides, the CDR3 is TGTGCCAGCAGTGGGACTACTACCGGGGAGCTGTTTTTT.

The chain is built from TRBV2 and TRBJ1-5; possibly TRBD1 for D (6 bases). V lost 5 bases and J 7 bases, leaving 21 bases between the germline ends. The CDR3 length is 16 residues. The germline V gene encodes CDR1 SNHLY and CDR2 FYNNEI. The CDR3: CASSRREGTSGQPQHF. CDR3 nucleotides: TGTGCCAGCAGTAGGCGAGAAGGGACATCGGGCCAGCCCCAGCATTTT.

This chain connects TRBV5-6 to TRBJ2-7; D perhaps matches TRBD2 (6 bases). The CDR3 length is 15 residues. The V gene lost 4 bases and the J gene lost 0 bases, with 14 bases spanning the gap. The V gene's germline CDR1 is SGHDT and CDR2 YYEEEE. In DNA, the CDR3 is TGTGCCAGCAGCGCGGGACGGCGAAGCTCCTACGAGCAGTACTTC. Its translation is CASSAGRRSSYEQYF.

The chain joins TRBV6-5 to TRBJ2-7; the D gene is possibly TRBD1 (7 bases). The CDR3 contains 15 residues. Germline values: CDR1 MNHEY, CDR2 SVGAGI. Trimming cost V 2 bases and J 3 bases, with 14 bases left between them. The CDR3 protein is CASSYKAGGNYEQYF. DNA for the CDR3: TGTGCCAGCAGTTACAAGGCAGGGGGGAACTACGAGCAGTACTTC.

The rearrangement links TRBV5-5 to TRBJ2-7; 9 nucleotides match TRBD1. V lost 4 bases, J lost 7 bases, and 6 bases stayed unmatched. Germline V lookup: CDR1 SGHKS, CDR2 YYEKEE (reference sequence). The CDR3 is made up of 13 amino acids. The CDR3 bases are TGTGCCAGCAGCCCTGGACAGGGGAGGGAGCAGTACTTC. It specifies CASSPGQGREQYF.

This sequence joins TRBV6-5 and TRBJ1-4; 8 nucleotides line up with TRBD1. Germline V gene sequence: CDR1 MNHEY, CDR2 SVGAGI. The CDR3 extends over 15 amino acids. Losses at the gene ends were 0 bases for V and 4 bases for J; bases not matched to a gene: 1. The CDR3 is CASSYSTGVNEKLFF. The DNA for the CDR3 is TGTGCCAGCAGTTACTCGACAGGGGTTAATGAAAAACTGTTTTTT.

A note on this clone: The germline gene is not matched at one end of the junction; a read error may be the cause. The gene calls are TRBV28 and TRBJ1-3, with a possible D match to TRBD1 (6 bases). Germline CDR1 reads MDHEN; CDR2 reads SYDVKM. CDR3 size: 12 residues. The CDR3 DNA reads TGTGCCAGCAGCTCGGACAGACGCCCGAGCCATTTT. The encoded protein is CASSSDRRPSHF.